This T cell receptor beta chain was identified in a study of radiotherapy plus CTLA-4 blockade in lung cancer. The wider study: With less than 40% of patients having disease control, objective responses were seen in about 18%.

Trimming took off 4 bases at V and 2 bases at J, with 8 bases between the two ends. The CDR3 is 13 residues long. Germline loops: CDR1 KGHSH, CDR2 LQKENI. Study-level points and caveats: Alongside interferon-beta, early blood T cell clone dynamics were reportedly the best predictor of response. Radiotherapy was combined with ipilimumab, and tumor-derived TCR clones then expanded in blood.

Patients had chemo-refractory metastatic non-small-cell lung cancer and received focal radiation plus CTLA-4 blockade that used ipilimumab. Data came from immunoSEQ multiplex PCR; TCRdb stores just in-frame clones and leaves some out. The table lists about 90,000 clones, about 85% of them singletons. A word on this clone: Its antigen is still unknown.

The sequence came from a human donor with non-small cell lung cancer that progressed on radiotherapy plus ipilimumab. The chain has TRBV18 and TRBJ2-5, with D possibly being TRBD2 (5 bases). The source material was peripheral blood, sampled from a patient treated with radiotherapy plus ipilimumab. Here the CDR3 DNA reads TGTGCCAGCTCACTAGGGAGACAAGAGACCCAGTACTTC. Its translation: CASSLGRQETQYF.